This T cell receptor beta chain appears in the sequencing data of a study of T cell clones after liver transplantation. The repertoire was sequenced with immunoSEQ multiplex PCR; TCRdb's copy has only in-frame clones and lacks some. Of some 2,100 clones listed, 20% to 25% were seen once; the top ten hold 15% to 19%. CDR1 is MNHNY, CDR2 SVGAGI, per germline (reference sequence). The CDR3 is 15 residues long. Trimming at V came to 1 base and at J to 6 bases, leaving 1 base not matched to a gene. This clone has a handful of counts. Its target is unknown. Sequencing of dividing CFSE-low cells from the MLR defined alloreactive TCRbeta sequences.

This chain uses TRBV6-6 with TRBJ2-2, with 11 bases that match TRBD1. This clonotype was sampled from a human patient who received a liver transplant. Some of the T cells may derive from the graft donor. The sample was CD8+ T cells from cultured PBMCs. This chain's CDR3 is CASSYLGQGAGELFF. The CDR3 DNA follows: TGTGCCAGCAGTTACTTGGGACAGGGGGCCGGGGAGCTGTTTTTT.